The 21 T cell receptor beta chains below all came from one sample that was sequenced in a study of shared clonotypes between healthy human individuals. Sequencing was performed with immunoSEQ multiplex PCR; in TCRdb, only in-frame clones are kept and a portion is missing. Of more than 1,200,000 clones in the sample, around 98.5% were seen once. Sequenced input: naive CD4+ T cells sorted from blood. Subset in this sample: CD45RA+ positively selected. These receptors came from a man aged 30 to 39 in good health.

The J gene is TRBJ1-2, the V gene TRBV2; no reliable D call. CDR1 is SNHLY and CDR2 is FYNNEI in the germline V gene. Trimming took off 8 bases at V and 4 bases at J, with 20 bases between the two ends. The CDR3 sequence is 15 residues long. This CDR3 is CASGGTSAISYGYTF. In nucleotides, the CDR3 is TGTGCCAGCGGTGGTACCTCGGCCATCTCCTATGGCTACACCTTC. Supplemented by reference TRBV2 and TRBJ1-2, the full variable domain reads EPEVTQTPSHQVTQMGQEVILRCVPISNHLYFYWYRQILGQKVEFLVSFYNNEISEKSEIFDDQFSVERPDGSNFTLKIRSTKLEDSAMYFCASGGTSAISYGYTFGSGTRLTVV.

The V gene is TRBV5-1, the J gene TRBJ2-1, with 10 bases fitting TRBD2. In germline, CDR1 is SGHRS, CDR2 YFSETQ. CDR3 length equals 16 residues. Trimming took 1 base from V and 2 from J; bases not matched to a gene: 3. CDR3 bases: TGCGCCAGCAGCTTGTGGAGCGGGAGGGCCTACAATGAGCAGTTCTTC. Encoded protein: CASSLWSGRAYNEQFF.

V is TRBV9 and J is TRBJ1-1, with D unresolved. The CDR3 extends over 16 amino acids. The germline V gene has CDR1 SGDLS and CDR2 YYNGEE. Trimming removed 0 bases at V and 2 bases at J, with 14 bases between. This CDR3 reads CASSVGPGSLNTEAFF. Here the CDR3 DNA reads TGTGCCAGCAGCGTAGGTCCAGGCTCGTTAAACACTGAAGCTTTCTTT.

V gene TRBV19 combines with J gene TRBJ2-3; tentative D call: TRBD2 (6 bases). The CDR3 has 16 residues. V lost 5 bases, J lost 0 bases, and 15 bases lay in between. Germline CDR1 and CDR2: LNHDA and SQIVND (reference sequence). DNA of the CDR3: TGTGCCAGTAGTCCCCTCGGGGCGGGAAGCACAGATACGCAGTATTTT. This sequence encodes CASSPLGAGSTDTQYF.

This clone has just one count. This chain links TRBV27 with TRBJ2-7; possible D gene TRBD1, 5 bases. The V end was cut by 8 bases, the J end by 0 bases, with 14 bases between. Germline V CDR1 and CDR2: MNHEY, SMNVEV (reference sequence). This CDR3 spans 14 amino acids. The CDR3 here is CASRTGSSSYEQYF. The CDR3, as DNA: TGTGCCAGCCGTACAGGTTCAAGCTCCTACGAGCAGTACTTC.

The chain has TRBV15 and TRBJ2-7; 8 bases are shared with TRBD2. The CDR3 loop spans 13 amino acids. Germline V gene lookup returns CDR1 LNHNV and CDR2 YYDKDF (reference sequence). Germline trimming cut 5 bases from V and 2 bases from J; bases unmatched to any gene: 2. DNA for the CDR3: TGTGCCACCAGCTTACTAGCGGCCTACGAGCAGTACTTC. Its translation: CATSLLAAYEQYF.

The chain joins TRBV19 to TRBJ1-5, with no clear D. With 5 bases removed from V and 5 bases from J, the gap between germline ends came to 7 bases. The CDR3 sequence is 12 residues long. Germline lookup yields CDR1 LNHDA and CDR2 SQIVND (reference sequence). CDR3 sequence reads: CASSPRDQPQHF. CDR3 DNA: TGTGCCAGTAGTCCTCGGGATCAGCCCCAGCATTTT.

This chain uses TRBV5-1 with TRBJ2-1, with 10 positions matching TRBD2. Germline values: CDR1 SGHRS, CDR2 YFSETQ. Trimming took 0 bases from V and 6 from J; bases not matched to a gene: 3. CDR3 length equals 15 residues. The CDR3 DNA is TGCGCCAGCAGCTTGGTGTCTAGCGGGAGCAATGAGCAGTTCTTC. The encoded protein is CASSLVSSGSNEQFF. The complete variable domain, with remaining parts taken from reference TRBV5-1 and TRBJ2-1, reads KAGVTQTPRYLIKTRGQQVTLSCSPISGHRSVSWYQQTPGQGLQFLFEYFSETQRNKGNFPGRFSGRQFSNSRSEMNVSTLELGDSALYLCASSLVSSGSNEQFFGPGTRLTVL.

V gene TRBV5-1 combines with J gene TRBJ2-3; no firm D call. The V end was cut by 6 bases, the J end by 4 bases, with 15 bases between. This CDR3 has 14 residues. Germline V gene sequence: CDR1 SGHRS, CDR2 YFSETQ. CDR3 nucleotide sequence: TGCGCCAGCACCCTGGTGGGGTTTCCAGATACGCAGTATTTT. Translated: CASTLVGFPDTQYF.

J is TRBJ1-3 and V is TRBV2, with TRBD1 as a possible D gene (5 bases). Germline CDR1 SNHLY, CDR2 FYNNEI. V lost 0 bases, J lost 4 bases, and 10 bases lay in between. The CDR3 runs 15 residues. The CDR3 bases are TGTGCCAGCAGTGAAGCGAGGACACCGGGAAACACCATATATTTT. Encoded protein: CASSEARTPGNTIYF.

This chain joins TRBV4-3 and TRBJ1-1, with a possible D match to TRBD1 (6 bases). V lost 0 bases to trimming and J lost 12 bases, with 11 bases between them. Germline values: CDR1 LGHNA, CDR2 YSLEER. The CDR3 spans 12 residues. CDR3 region: CASSQDAGAPFF. CDR3 in DNA: TGCGCCAGCAGCCAAGATGCAGGGGCGCCTTTCTTT.

V and J are TRBV7-9 and TRBJ1-3, with no clear D. The CDR3 is made up of 17 amino acids. Deletions cut 1 base from V and 0 bases from J, with 13 bases between. Germline CDR1 SEHNR, CDR2 FQNEAQ (reference sequence). DNA of the CDR3: TGTGCCAGCAGCTTAGGGAGGCCGATACTCTCTGGAAACACCATATATTTT. It is translated as CASSLGRPILSGNTIYF.

V gene TRBV29-1 combines with J gene TRBJ2-7; D uncertain. In germline, CDR1 is SQVTM, CDR2 ANQGSEA. CDR3 length: 13 amino acids. V dropped 2 bases and J dropped 2 bases, with 10 bases sitting between them. Written as DNA, the CDR3 is TGCAGCGTTGAATCTGACAAAACCTACGAGCAGTACTTC. Protein product: CSVESDKTYEQYF.

Here the CDR3 reads CASRWGRAYNEQFF. As DNA, the CDR3 is TGTGCCAGCAGGTGGGGCAGGGCCTACAATGAGCAGTTCTTC. This sequence joins TRBV21-1 and TRBJ2-1; the table gives TRBD1 as D, unverified against the DNA. TRBV21-1 is recorded as a pseudogene. The CDR3 is 14 amino acids.

This clone appeared once. V gene TRBV29-1 combines with J gene TRBJ1-1, with D possibly being TRBD1 (6 bases). The CDR3 runs to 17 residues. V shed 7 bases and J shed 0 bases, with 24 bases lying between them. Germline assignment: CDR1 SQVTM and CDR2 ANQGSEA. In nucleotides, the CDR3 is TGCAGCGGAACCGGGACAAGGCCTACCCTATTGAACACTGAAGCTTTCTTT. Translating it yields CSGTGTRPTLLNTEAFF.

The rearrangement joins TRBV5-4 to TRBJ1-1; perhaps TRBD1 as D (6 bases). Germline V gives CDR1 SGHNT, CDR2 YYREEE (reference sequence). The CDR3 totals 11 residues. V lost 0 bases and J 9 bases, leaving 6 bases between the germline ends. The CDR3 DNA sequence: TGTGCCAGCAGCTTGGGGGGGCAAGCTTTCTTT. It specifies CASSLGGQAFF.

This chain links TRBV7-8 with TRBJ2-7; D is ambiguous. Trimming shortened V by 4 bases and J by 2 bases, and 12 bases separated the two germline ends. CDR1 and CDR2 from the germline V gene are SGHVS and FQNEAQ. CDR3 size: 14 residues. CDR3 residues: CASSSKDVTYEQYF. In DNA, the CDR3 is TGTGCCAGCAGCTCAAAGGACGTTACCTACGAGCAGTACTTC.

The rearrangement links TRBV19 to TRBJ2-5; the D is unclear. Germline CDR1 reads LNHDA; CDR2 reads SQIVND (reference sequence). The length of the CDR3 is 17 residues. Trimming removed 6 bases from V and 5 bases from J, with 25 bases in between. CDR3 DNA sequence: TGTGCCAGTAGCACCGGAAATCTGGCGGTCCTAGGGGAGACCCAGTACTTC. Translation: CASSTGNLAVLGETQYF.

The V gene is TRBV5-1, the J gene TRBJ2-5; no definite D call. The CDR3 has 16 residues. V was cut by 4 bases and J by 0 bases, with 16 bases left in between. Germline V lookup: CDR1 SGHRS, CDR2 YFSETQ. The CDR3 DNA is TGCGCCAGCAGCCCGAGAGGCCGGCAGAACCAAGAGACCCAGTACTTC. Residues: CASSPRGRQNQETQYF. Complete variable domain (other parts from reference TRBV5-1 and TRBJ2-5): KAGVTQTPRYLIKTRGQQVTLSCSPISGHRSVSWYQQTPGQGLQFLFEYFSETQRNKGNFPGRFSGRQFSNSRSEMNVSTLELGDSALYLCASSPRGRQNQETQYFGPGTRLLVL.

Comment on this clone: In the same sample, other DNA sequences code for this CDR3. This rearrangement joins TRBV5-1 to TRBJ2-7; D is perhaps TRBD2 (5 bases). The CDR3 is 12 amino acids. V shed 4 bases and J shed 3 bases, with 8 bases lying between them. Germline V gene lookup returns CDR1 SGHRS and CDR2 YFSETQ. The CDR3 loop is CASSPGGYEQYF. In DNA form, the CDR3 reads TGCGCCAGCAGCCCAGGAGGCTACGAGCAGTACTTC.

The DNA for the CDR3 is TGTGCCAGCAGTGCCGACAGGTTGGCCGGGGAGCTGTTTTTT. It translates to CASSADRLAGELFF. The chain recombines TRBV2 with TRBJ2-2, with D possibly being TRBD1 (6 bases). The germline V gene has CDR1 SNHLY and CDR2 FYNNEI. V lost 4 bases and J 6 bases, leaving 12 bases between the germline ends. The CDR3 runs 14 residues.